This T cell receptor (beta chain) was identified in a study of spatial heterogeneity in lung cancer. Study-wide points: It was found that expanded intratumoral alpha and beta TCR counts tracked tumor mutation counts.

Time point defined: sample taken at primary tumor resection. Germline loops: CDR1 DFQATT, CDR2 SNEGSKA (reference sequence). The CDR3 runs to 13 residues. The V end was cut by 6 bases, the J end by 14 bases, with 23 bases between. One entry per CDR3 protein results from TCRdb running MiXCR on the 5' RACE reads. This table has approximately 1,500 distinct CDR3 sequences, about a fifth appearing once. This clonotype was detected only a few times. Its target is unknown. The library was designed around alpha chains, so this beta chain is a stray read whose abundance carries little weight. This sequence was found in a male donor with early-stage non-small cell lung cancer. The rearrangement links TRBV20-1 to TRBJ2-1; tentatively, D is TRBD1 or TRBD2 (6 bases each). The source material was lung tumor tissue, sampled at surgery. As DNA, the CDR3 is TGCAGTGCGATAGCGGAGCAATGGGGGGCGGAGTTCTTC. Residues: CSAIAEQWGAEFF.